A single sample gave rise to the 10 T cell receptor beta chains below, sequenced in a study of blood T cells in healthy people across ages. Alongside a J-beta primer mix, a sample-barcoded 5' primer served in a second PCR lasting about 7 to 12 cycles. TCRdb analysed the 5' RACE reads with MiXCR anew, one entry per CDR3 protein. This table holds about 780,000 distinct CDR3 sequences, around 24% found once. This same sample was also taken into another study, of T cells of mothers and their children.

The sequenced material came from blood. The receptors stem from a boy younger than 18 in good health.

This clonotype occurred a few times. The chain links TRBV29-1 to TRBJ2-5; D may be TRBD1 (6 bases). The J call is in doubt because the DNA end fits TRBJ2-7 better. CDR3 size: 13 residues. Germline V gene lookup returns CDR1 SQVTM and CDR2 ANQGSEA. CDR3: CSVPGQYPYEQYF. CDR3 nucleotides: TGCAGCGTCCCCGGACAGTACCCCTACGAGCAGTACTTC.

There are a few counts of this clonotype. The chain joins TRBV7-9 to TRBJ2-3; D uncertain. V was shortened by 5 bases and J by 7 bases, with 19 bases between the two germline ends. This CDR3 is built from 15 residues. CDR1 and CDR2 (germline): SEHNR, FQNEAQ (reference sequence). The CDR3 protein is CASSASEEALNTQYF. In DNA form, the CDR3 reads TGTGCCAGCAGCGCCTCCGAAGAGGCTCTCAATACGCAGTATTTT.

The chain employs TRBV12-3 or TRBV12-4 and TRBJ1-4; TRBD1 is a possible D gene (5 bases). Deletions cut 6 bases from V and 8 bases from J, with 16 bases between. The CDR3 loop spans 14 amino acids. This chain's CDR3 is CASRRGNEGEKLFF. CDR3 coding DNA: TGTGCCAGCAGGCGGGGGAATGAAGGAGAAAAACTGTTTTTT.

This clonotype has just a few counts. This chain joins TRBV2 and TRBJ1-4, with TRBD1 as a possible D gene (5 bases). V was trimmed by 5 bases and J by 4 bases, leaving 14 bases between them. CDR1 is SNHLY, CDR2 FYNNEI, per germline. This CDR3 has 15 amino acids. CDR3 bases: TGTGCCAGCAGTCTACCGGGACGGCTTAATGAAAAACTGTTTTTT. Protein sequence: CASSLPGRLNEKLFF.

A few counts support this clonotype. The chain recombines TRBV20-1 with TRBJ2-5; D is perhaps TRBD1 or TRBD2 (5 bases each). The J call may be mistaken, given a closer DNA end match to TRBJ2-1. The CDR3 contains 14 residues. Germline CDR1 DFQATT, CDR2 SNEGSKA (reference sequence). CDR3 residues: CSARDAWGSSEQFF. The CDR3 DNA sequence: TGCAGTGCTAGAGACGCCTGGGGGTCTAGTGAGCAGTTCTTC.

This chain connects TRBV12-3 or TRBV12-4 to TRBJ2-4, with 10 bases aligning to TRBD1. Trimming took 5 bases from V and 7 from J; bases not matched to a gene: 8. The CDR3 extends over 15 amino acids. CDR3 protein: CASSRDRGRDNIQYF. DNA of the CDR3: TGTGCCAGCAGTCGGGACAGGGGAAGGGATAACATTCAGTACTTC.

At least ten counts were recorded for this clonotype. The chain employs TRBV10-2 and TRBJ2-2, with D unclear. Trimming cost V 2 bases and J 6 bases, with 4 bases left between them. From germline, CDR1 is WSHSY and CDR2 SAAADI. The CDR3 sequence is 12 residues long. Here the CDR3 reads CASSEGAGELFF. DNA for the CDR3: TGCGCCAGCAGTGAGGGGGCCGGGGAGCTGTTTTTT.

CDR3 amino acids: CASSLRQKGSQYF. DNA of the CDR3: TGTGCCAGCAGTTTAAGGCAGAAAGGCTCCCAGTACTTC. The rearrangement links TRBV12-3 or TRBV12-4 to TRBJ2-5, with D unclear. The CDR3 totals 13 residues. Trimming stripped 2 bases from V and 9 bases from J, with 13 bases between.

This chain joins TRBV19 and TRBJ2-7; D is perhaps TRBD2 (5 bases). Germline V gene data show CDR1 as LNHDA and CDR2 as SQIVND (reference sequence). The CDR3 has 13 residues. Trimming took off 6 bases at V and 4 bases at J, with 13 bases between the two ends. Here the CDR3 DNA reads TGTGCCAGTAGACCGGGGAAGGCGTACGAGCAGTACTTC. Its translation is CASRPGKAYEQYF.

This clonotype was observed a few times. The rearrangement joins TRBV27 to TRBJ2-7, with D possibly matching TRBD1 (6 bases). From germline, CDR1 is MNHEY and CDR2 SMNVEV (reference sequence). V was shortened by 4 bases and J by 0 bases, with 22 bases between the two germline ends. The CDR3 is made up of 18 amino acids. The CDR3 here is CASSSLPTQGNFSYEQYF. CDR3 coding DNA: TGTGCCAGCAGTTCCCTCCCCACACAGGGTAATTTCTCCTACGAGCAGTACTTC.